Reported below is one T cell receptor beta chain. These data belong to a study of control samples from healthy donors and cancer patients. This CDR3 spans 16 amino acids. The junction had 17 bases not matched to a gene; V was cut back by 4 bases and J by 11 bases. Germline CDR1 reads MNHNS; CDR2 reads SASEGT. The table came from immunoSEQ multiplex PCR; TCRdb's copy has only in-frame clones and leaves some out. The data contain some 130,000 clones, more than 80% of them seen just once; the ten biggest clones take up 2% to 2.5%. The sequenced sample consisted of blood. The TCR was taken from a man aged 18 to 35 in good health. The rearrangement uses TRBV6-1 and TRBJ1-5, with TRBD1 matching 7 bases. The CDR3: CASSALGTVGLGAQHF. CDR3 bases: TGTGCCAGCAGTGCCCTCGGGACAGTGGGGCTGGGTGCCCAGCATTTT.